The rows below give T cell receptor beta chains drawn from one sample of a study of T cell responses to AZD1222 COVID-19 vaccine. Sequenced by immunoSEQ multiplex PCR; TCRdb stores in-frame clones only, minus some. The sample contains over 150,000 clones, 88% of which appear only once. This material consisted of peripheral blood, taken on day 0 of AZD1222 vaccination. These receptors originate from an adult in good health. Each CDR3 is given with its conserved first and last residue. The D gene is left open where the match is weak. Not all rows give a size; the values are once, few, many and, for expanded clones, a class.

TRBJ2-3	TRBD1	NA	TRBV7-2	TGTGCCAGCAGCCTTACAGGGGTCCTAGATACGCAGTATTTT	CASSLTGVLDTQYF
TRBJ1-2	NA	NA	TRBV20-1	TGCAGTGCCAGTGGACTTGAAGGGCCTGTCTGGTTC	CSASGLEGPVWF
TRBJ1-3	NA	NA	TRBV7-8	TGTGCCAGCAGCTTAGGAGGGGTTGGAAACACCATATATTTT	CASSLGGVGNTIYF
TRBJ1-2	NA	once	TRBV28	TGTGCCAGCCGCCGTGAGGGGATTTCCAACTATGGCTACACCTTC	CASRREGISNYGYTF
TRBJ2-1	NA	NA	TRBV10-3	TGTGCCATTAGGACGGACGGCCGAAGCTCCTACAATGAGCAGTTCTTC	CAIRTDGRSSYNEQFF
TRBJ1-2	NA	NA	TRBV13	TGTGCCAGCAGCCCGGGGACTGAAATTTATGGCTACACCTTC	CASSPGTEIYGYTF
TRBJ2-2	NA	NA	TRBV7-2	TGTGCCAGCAGCCTCCGCCGGGACATGAACACCGGGGAGCTGTTTTTT	CASSLRRDMNTGELFF
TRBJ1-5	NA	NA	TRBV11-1	TGTGCCAGCAGCTTAAATAGCAATCAGCCCCAGCATTTT	CASSLNSNQPQHF
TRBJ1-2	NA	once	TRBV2	TGTGCCAGCCATCCACAGGGTAATGGCTACACCTTC	CASHPQGNGYTF
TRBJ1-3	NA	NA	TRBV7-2	TGTGCCAGCAGCCCCCTGACAGGCGGAAACACCATATATTTT	CASSPLTGGNTIYF
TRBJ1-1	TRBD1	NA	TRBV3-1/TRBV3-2	TGTGCCAGCGCTACCGACAGGGCGAGCACTGAAGCTTTCTTT	CASATDRASTEAFF
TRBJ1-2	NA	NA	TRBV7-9	TGTGCCAGCAGCTTAGTTGGTATGTATGGCTACACCTTC	CASSLVGMYGYTF
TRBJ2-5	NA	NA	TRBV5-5	TGTGCCAGCAGCTTGGGGTCCCTAGCGGAGACCCAGTACTTC	CASSLGSLAETQYF
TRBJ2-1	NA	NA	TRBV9	TGTGCCAGCAGCCAGGAAGGGTCCTACAATGAGCAGTTCTTC	CASSQEGSYNEQFF
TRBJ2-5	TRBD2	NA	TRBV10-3	TGTGCCATCAGTGGACTAGCGGGGGGCCAGGGTGAGCGGACCCAGTACTTC	CAISGLAGGQGERTQYF
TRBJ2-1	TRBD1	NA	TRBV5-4	TGTGCCAGCAGCTGGGACAGCCAGTACTACAATGAGCAGTTCTTC	CASSWDSQYYNEQFF
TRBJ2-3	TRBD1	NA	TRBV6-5	TGTGCCAGCAGAGACAGGGGGCCAGATACGCAGTATTTT	CASRDRGPDTQYF
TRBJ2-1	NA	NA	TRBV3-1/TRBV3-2	TGTGCCAGCAACGATGAATACAATGAGCAGTTCTTC	CASNDEYNEQFF
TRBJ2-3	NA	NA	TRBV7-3	TGTGCCAGCAGCTTTGGGGTGACAGATACGCAGTATTTT	CASSFGVTDTQYF
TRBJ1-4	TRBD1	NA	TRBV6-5	TGTGCCAGCAGTTACTCCCGGACAGGGGGAGGTGAAAAACTGTTTTTT	CASSYSRTGGGEKLFF
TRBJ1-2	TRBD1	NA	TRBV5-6	TGTGCCAGCATCAAGGACAGGGGGTTCTATGGCTACACCTTC	CASIKDRGFYGYTF
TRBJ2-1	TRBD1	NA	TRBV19	TGTGCCAGTAGTTCCCAGGGGGCACTGAATGAGCAGTTCTTC	CASSSQGALNEQFF
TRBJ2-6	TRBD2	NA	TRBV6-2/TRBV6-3	TGTGCCAGCAGCGCGCGGGAGACTGCCCTCGGAGGGGCCAACGTCCTGACTTTC	CASSARETALGGANVLTF
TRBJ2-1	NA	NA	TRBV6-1	TGTGCCAGCAGTGAATCGCTAGCGCCCTACAATGAGCAGTTCTTC	CASSESLAPYNEQFF
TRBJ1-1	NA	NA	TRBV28	TGTGCCAGCAGCAATCCGAGGGCTGAAGCTTTCTTT	CASSNPRAEAFF
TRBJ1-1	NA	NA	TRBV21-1	TGTGCCAGCAACCCATTACAGGGTTTAGACACTGAAGCTTTCTTT	CASNPLQGLDTEAFF
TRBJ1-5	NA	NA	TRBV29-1	TGCAGCGTTGGGGAACAGGGTCGGGAGCCCCAGCATTTT	CSVGEQGREPQHF
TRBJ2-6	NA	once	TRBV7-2	TGTGCCAGCAGCCAGGGGCCGGGGGCCAACGTCCTGACTTTC	CASSQGPGANVLTF
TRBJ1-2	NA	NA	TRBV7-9	TGTGCCAGCAGCTTAGGACGGAACTATGGCTACACCTTC	CASSLGRNYGYTF
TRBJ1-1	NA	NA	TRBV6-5	TGTGCCAGCAGTTACTCTTCAGCAAACACTGAAGCTTTCTTT	CASSYSSANTEAFF
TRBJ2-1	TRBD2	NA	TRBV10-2	TGCGCCAGCAGTGAAGGGAGGGTCCCGGCTGAGCAGTTCTTC	CASSEGRVPAEQFF
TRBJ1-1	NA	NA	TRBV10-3	TGTGCCATCGCCTCGGACATTCTCAACACTGAAGCTTTCTTT	CAIASDILNTEAFF
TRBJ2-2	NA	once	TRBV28	TGTGCCAGCAGTTTGGGGGTGAGGTGGAGCGGGGAGCTGTTTTTT	CASSLGVRWSGELFF
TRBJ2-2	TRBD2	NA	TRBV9	TGTGCCAGCAGCCGCGGACTAGCGGGGGGGAAGAACACCGGGGAGCTGTTTTTT	CASSRGLAGGKNTGELFF
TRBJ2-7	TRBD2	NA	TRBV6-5	TGTGCCAGCAGTTACCCCGGGGGGGCTGGCGAGCAGTACTTC	CASSYPGGAGEQYF
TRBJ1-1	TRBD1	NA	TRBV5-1	TGCGCCAGCAGCACCGGACAGGCGAGATACACTGAAGCTTTCTTT	CASSTGQARYTEAFF
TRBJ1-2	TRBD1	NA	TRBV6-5	TGTGCCAGCAGGGAGATTGACAGGGCTAACTATGGCTACACCTTC	CASREIDRANYGYTF
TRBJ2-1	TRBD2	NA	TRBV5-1	TGCGCCAGCAGCCCGCGGGGGGCCCTTAGCTCCTACAATGAGCAGTTCTTC	CASSPRGALSSYNEQFF
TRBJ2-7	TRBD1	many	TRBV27	TGTGCCAGCGCCGGGTTTGGGACAGGGGGATCCTACGAGCAGTACTTC	CASAGFGTGGSYEQYF
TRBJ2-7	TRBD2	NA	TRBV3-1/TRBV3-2	TGTGCCAGCAGCCTATCTCTAGCGGGGGGCTGGCAGTACTTC	CASSLSLAGGWQYF
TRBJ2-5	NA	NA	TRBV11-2	TGTGCCAGTAGCCGGAAAGAGACCCAGTACTTC	CASSRKETQYF
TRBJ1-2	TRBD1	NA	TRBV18	TGTGCCAGCTCACCACCGTCAGGGGGAGGGTATGGCTACACCTTC	CASSPPSGGGYGYTF
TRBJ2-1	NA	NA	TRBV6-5	TGTGCCAGCAGTTACATACAGACCATAGAGCAGTTCTTC	CASSYIQTIEQFF
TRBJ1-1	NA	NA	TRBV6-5	TGTGCCAGCAGTCCGGGACAACCGAACACTGAAGCTTTCTTT	CASSPGQPNTEAFF
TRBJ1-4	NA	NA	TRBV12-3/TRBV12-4	TGTGCCAGCAGTTTAGAGTCTAATGAAAAACTGTTTTTT	CASSLESNEKLFF
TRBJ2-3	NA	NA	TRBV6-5	TGTGCCAGCAGTTACCCCAGCACAGATACGCAGTATTTT	CASSYPSTDTQYF
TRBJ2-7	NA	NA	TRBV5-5	TGTGCCAGCAGCTTGGACAGGGTCGGGCAGTACTTC	CASSLDRVGQYF
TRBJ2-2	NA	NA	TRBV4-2	TGTGCCAGCAGCCAAGATCAAGGGCAGGGGCGCACCGGGGAGCTGTTTTTT	CASSQDQGQGRTGELFF
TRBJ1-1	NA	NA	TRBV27	TGTGCCAGCAGTCAATACCCGCAGGGGAGCACTGAAGCTTTCTTT	CASSQYPQGSTEAFF
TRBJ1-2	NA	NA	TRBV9	TGTGCCAGCAGCGTCGGTGAGCGGTATGGCTACACCTTC	CASSVGERYGYTF
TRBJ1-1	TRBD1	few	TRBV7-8	TGTGCCAGCAGCTTAGGGGGAGCAGGGGGCTACACTGAAGCTTTCTTT	CASSLGGAGGYTEAFF
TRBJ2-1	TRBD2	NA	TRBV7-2	TGTGCCAGCAGCGGGATGGCAGGACTAGCTCGCAATGAGCAGTTCTTC	CASSGMAGLARNEQFF
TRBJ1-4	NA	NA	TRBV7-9	TGTGCCAGCAGCTCGACAGCTCTGGATGAAAAACTGTTTTTT	CASSSTALDEKLFF